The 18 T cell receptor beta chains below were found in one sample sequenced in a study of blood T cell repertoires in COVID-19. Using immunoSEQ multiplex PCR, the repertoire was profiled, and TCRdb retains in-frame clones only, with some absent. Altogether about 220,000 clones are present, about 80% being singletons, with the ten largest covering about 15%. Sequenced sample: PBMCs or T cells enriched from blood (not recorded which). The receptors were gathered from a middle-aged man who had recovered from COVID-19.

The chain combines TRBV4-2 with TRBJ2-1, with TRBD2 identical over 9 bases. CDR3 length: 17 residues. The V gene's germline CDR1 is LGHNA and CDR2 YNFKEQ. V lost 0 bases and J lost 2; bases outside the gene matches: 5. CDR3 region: CASSQDRGRGTYNEQFF. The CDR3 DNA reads TGTGCCAGCAGCCAAGATCGCGGGAGGGGAACCTACAATGAGCAGTTCTTC.

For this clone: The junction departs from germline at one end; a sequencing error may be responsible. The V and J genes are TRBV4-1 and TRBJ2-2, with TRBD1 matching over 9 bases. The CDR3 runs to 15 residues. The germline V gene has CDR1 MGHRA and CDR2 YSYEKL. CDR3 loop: CASSRGQGNAGELFF. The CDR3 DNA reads TGCGCCAGCAGCCGTGGACAGGGGAACGCCGGGGAGCTGTTTTTT.

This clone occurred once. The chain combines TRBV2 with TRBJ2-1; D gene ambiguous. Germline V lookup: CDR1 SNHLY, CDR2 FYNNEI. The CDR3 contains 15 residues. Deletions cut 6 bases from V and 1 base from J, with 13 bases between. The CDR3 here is CASSADGGSYNEQFF. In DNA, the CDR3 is TGTGCCAGCAGCGCCGACGGCGGTTCCTACAATGAGCAGTTCTTC.

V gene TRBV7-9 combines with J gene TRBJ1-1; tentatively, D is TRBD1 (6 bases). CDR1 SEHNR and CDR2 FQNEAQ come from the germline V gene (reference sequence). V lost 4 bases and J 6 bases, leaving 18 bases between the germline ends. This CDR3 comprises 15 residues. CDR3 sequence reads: CASSSGARGVAEAFF. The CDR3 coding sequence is TGTGCCAGCAGCTCCGGGGCCAGGGGCGTCGCTGAAGCTTTCTTT.

Here the CDR3 reads CASSGLAGGPTGELFF. The CDR3 region has the DNA TGTGCCAGCAGCGGACTAGCGGGGGGGCCTACCGGGGAGCTGTTTTTT. This rearrangement joins TRBV11-1 to TRBJ2-2, with 15 bases fitting TRBD2. The CDR3 loop spans 16 amino acids. In germline, CDR1 is SGHAT, CDR2 FQDESV (reference sequence). V gave up 5 bases and J gave up 5 bases; unmatched junction bases: 3.

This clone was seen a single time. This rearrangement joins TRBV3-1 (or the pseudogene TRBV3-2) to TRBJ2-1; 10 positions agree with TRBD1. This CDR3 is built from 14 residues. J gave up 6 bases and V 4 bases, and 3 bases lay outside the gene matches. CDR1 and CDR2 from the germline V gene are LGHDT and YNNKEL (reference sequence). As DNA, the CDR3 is TGTGCCAGCAGCCGACAGGGGGCCTCCAATGAGCAGTTCTTC. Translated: CASSRQGASNEQFF.

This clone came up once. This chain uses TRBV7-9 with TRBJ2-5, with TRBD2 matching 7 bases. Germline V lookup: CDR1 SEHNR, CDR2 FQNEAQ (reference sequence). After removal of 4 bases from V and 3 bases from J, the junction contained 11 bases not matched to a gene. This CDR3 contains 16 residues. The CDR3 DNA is TGTGCCAGCAGCTCCCCCCCTGGGGGGGTGGAAGAGACCCAGTACTTC. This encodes CASSSPPGGVEETQYF.

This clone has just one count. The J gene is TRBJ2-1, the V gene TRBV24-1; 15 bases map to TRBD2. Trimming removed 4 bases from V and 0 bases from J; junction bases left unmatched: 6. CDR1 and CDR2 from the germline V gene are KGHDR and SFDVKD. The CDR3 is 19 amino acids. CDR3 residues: CATSDTWTSGRGSYNEQFF. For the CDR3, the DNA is TGTGCCACCAGTGACACATGGACTAGCGGGAGGGGCTCCTACAATGAGCAGTTCTTC.

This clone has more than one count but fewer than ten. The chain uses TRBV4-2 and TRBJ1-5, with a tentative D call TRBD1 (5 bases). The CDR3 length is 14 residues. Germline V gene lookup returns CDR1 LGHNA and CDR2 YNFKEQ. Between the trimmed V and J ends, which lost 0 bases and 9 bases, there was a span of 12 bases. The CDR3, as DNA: TGTGCCAGCAGCCAAGATCCCGGGGGTGGGCCCCAGCATTTT. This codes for CASSQDPGGGPQHF.

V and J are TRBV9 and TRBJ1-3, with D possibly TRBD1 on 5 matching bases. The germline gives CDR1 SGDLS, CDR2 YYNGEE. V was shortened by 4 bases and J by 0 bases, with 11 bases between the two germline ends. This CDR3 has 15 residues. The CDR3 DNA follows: TGTGCCAGCAGCCCAGGGTTAACCTCTGGAAACACCATATATTTT. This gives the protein CASSPGLTSGNTIYF.

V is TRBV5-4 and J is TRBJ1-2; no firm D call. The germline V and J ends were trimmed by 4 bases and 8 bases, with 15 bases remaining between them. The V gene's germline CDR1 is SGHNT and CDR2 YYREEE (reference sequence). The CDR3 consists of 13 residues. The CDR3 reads CASSPAWARGYTF. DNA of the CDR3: TGTGCCAGCAGCCCGGCATGGGCGAGAGGCTACACCTTC.

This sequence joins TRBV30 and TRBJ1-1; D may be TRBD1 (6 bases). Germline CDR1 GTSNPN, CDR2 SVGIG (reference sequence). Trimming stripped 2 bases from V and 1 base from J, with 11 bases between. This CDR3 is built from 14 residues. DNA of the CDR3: TGTGCCTGGAGTCTGCGGGGGGCGAACACTGAAGCTTTCTTT. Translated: CAWSLRGANTEAFF.

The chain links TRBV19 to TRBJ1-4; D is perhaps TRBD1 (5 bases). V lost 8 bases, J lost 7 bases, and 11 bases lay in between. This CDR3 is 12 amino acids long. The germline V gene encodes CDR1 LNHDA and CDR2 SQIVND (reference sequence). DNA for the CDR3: TGTGCCAGTGGGTCTAGGGGTGAAAAACTGTTTTTT. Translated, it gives CASGSRGEKLFF. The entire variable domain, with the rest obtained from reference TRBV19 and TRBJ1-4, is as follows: DGGITQSPKYLFRKEGQNVTLSCEQNLNHDAMYWYRQDPGQGLRLIYYSQIVNDFQKGDIAEGYSVSREKKESFPLTVTSAQKNPTAFYLCASGSRGEKLFFGSGTQLSVL.

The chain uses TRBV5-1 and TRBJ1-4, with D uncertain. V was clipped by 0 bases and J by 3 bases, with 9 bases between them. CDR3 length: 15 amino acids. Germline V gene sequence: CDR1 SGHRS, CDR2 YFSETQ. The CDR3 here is CASSLGFGANEKLFF. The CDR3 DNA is TGCGCCAGCAGCTTGGGTTTCGGGGCTAATGAAAAACTGTTTTTT.

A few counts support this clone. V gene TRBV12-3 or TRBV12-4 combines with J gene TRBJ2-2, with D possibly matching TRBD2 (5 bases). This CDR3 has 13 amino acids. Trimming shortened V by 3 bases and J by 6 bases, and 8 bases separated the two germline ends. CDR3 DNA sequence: TGTGCCAGCAGTTTCGGGGTCCCCGGGGAGCTGTTTTTT. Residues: CASSFGVPGELFF.

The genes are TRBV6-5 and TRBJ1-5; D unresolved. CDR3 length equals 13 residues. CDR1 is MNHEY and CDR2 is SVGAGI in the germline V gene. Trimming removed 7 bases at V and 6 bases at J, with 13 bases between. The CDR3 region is CASTMRAGQPQHF. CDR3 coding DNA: TGTGCCAGCACCATGAGGGCGGGTCAGCCCCAGCATTTT.

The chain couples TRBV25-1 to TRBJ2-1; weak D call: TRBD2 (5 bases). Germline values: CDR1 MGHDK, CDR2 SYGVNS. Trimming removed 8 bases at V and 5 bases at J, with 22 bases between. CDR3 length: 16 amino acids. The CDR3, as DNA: TGTGCCAGCGGCGGGCGAAGGAGTCGAACAAACAATGAGCAGTTCTTC. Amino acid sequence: CASGGRRSRTNNEQFF.

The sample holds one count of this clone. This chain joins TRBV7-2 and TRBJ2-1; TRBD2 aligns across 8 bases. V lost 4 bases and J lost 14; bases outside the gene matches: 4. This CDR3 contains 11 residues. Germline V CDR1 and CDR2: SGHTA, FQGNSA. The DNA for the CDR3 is TGTGCCAGCAGCTCCGGGACTAGAGAGTTCTTC. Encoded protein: CASSSGTREFF.